The TCR beta chain described here comes from a study of blood T cells in healthy people across ages. Looked up from germline, CDR1 is LNHDA and CDR2 is SQIVND (reference sequence). V lost 6 bases and J 8 bases, leaving 10 bases between the germline ends. This CDR3 contains 12 residues. This clonotype was seen only a few times. The people who gave samples were healthy Caucasians from Russia, aged roughly 6 to 95. Per individual sample, total RNA of at least 6 micrograms was extracted. A second roughly 6 to 12 cycle PCR used barcoded and J-beta primers. Each CDR3 protein is one row after TCRdb ran MiXCR on the 5' RACE reads. Among hundreds of thousands of distinct CDR3 sequences, approximately 25% were seen once, and the ten largest hold just under 9.5%. In addition, the sample was reused for a study of T cells of mothers and their children.

Sample: blood. This sequence was found in a boy aged 5-17 years in good health. The chain uses TRBV19 and TRBJ2-2; D unclear. CDR3 region: CASRELTGELFF. The CDR3 DNA follows: TGTGCCAGTAGGGAGCTAACGGGGGAGCTGTTTTTT.